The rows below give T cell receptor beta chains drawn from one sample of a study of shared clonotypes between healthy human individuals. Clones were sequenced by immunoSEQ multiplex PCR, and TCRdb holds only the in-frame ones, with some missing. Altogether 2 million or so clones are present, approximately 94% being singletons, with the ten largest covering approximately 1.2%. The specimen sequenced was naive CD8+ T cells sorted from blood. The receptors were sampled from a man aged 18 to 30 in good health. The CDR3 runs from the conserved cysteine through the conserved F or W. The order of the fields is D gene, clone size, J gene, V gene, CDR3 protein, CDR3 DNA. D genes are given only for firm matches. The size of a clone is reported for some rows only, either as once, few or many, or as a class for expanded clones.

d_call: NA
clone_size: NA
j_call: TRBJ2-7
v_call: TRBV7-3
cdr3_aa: CASSLSAGYEQYF
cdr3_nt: TGTGCCAGCAGCTTATCGGCAGGTTACGAGCAGTACTTC

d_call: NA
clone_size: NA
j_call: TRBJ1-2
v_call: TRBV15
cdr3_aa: CATSREFLDGYTF
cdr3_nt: TGTGCCACCAGCAGAGAATTTCTCGATGGCTACACCTTC

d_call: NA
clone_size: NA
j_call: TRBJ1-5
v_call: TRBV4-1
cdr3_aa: CASSQILSFGGSNQPQHF
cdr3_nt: TGCGCCAGCAGCCAGATTTTATCCTTTGGCGGGAGCAATCAGCCCCAGCATTTT

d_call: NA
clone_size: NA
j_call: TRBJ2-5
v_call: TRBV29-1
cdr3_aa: CSVEDQGRRFEETQYF
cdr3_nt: TGCAGCGTTGAAGATCAGGGGCGGAGGTTCGAAGAGACCCAGTACTTC

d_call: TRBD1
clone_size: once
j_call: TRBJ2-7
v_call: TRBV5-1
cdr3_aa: CASSLATGVYEQYF
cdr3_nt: TGCGCCAGCAGCTTGGCGACAGGGGTGTACGAGCAGTACTTC

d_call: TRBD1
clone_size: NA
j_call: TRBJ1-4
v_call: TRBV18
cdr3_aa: CASSPRQGDVNEKLFF
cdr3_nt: TGTGCCAGCTCACCGCGACAGGGGGATGTGAATGAAAAACTGTTTTTT

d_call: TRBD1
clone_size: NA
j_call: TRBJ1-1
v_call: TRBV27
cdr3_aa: CASRHRGGTTEAFF
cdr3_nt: TGTGCCAGCAGGCACAGGGGTGGAACCACTGAAGCTTTCTTT

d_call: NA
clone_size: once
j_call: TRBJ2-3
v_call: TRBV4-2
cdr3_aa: CASSQVKRIGSTDTQYF
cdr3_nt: TGTGCCAGCAGCCAAGTGAAACGGATTGGTAGCACAGATACGCAGTATTTT

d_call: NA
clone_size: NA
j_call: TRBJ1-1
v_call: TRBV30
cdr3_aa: CAWNPGGTEAFF
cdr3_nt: TGTGCCTGGAATCCGGGGGGCACTGAAGCTTTCTTT

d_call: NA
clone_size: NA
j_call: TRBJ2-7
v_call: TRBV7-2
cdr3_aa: CASSLVGTLSTYEQYF
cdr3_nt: TGTGCCAGCAGCTTAGTTGGGACATTGTCTACCTACGAGCAGTACTTC

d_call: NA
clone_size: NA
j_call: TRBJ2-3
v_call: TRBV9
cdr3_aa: CASSVGNSDTQYF
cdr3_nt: TGTGCCAGCAGCGTAGGGAACTCTGATACGCAGTATTTT

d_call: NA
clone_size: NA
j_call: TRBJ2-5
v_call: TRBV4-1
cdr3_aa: CASSQESAPAQETQYF
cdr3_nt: TGCGCCAGCAGCCAAGAAAGCGCGCCAGCGCAAGAGACCCAGTACTTC

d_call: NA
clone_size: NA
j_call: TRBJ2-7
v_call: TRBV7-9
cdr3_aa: CASSLVLGNSYEQYF
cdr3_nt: TGTGCCAGCAGCTTAGTGCTCGGAAACTCCTACGAGCAGTACTTC

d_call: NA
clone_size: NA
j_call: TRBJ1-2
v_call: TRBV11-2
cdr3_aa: CASSPGYGSNYGYTF
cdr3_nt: TGTGCCAGCAGCCCAGGGTACGGATCTAACTATGGCTACACCTTC

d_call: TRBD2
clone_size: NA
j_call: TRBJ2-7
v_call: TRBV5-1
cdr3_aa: CASSFSGINYSYEQYF
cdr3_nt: TGCGCCAGCAGCTTTAGCGGGATAAACTACTCCTACGAGCAGTACTTC

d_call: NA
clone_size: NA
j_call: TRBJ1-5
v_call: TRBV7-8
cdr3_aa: CASSLQYGQSNQPQHF
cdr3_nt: TGTGCCAGCAGCTTACAGTATGGGCAAAGCAATCAGCCCCAGCATTTT

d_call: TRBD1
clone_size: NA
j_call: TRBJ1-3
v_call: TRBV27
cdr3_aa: CASSLSRQGANTIYF
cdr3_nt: TGTGCCAGCAGTTTATCAAGACAGGGGGCCAACACCATATATTTT